The present TCR beta chain was sequenced within a study of memory CD4+ T cells and cytomegalovirus serostatus. About the research overall: This sample comes from healthy Belgian adults, about 10 CMV seropositive, approximately 23 seronegative.

Study-level results: The CMV-associated TCR signature appears largely within the CD4+ memory repertoire.

Germline V gene data show CDR1 as SGHTA and CDR2 as FQGNSA. The CDR3 length is 12 residues. V was shortened by 3 bases and J by 6 bases, with 9 bases between the two germline ends. Data came from immunoSEQ multiplex PCR; TCRdb stores just in-frame clones and leaves some out. The sample has tens of thousands of clones; about 75% are singletons. Single viable CD3+CD4+CD8-CD45RO+ cells were sorted as the memory CD4+ T cells. Serostatus was set by detecting CMV pp150, pp28, p38, p52 IgG. Total CD4+ T cells were enriched by CD4 positive selection. With respect to this clone: Its antigen is not known.

What was sequenced was memory CD4+ T cells from blood. The genes are TRBV7-2 and TRBJ2-7, with D unresolved. This TCR was sampled from an adult in good health and CMV-seronegative. Some clones in this sample may be carry-over from other donors' samples. Here the CDR3 reads CASSFSFSEQYF. The CDR3 DNA is TGTGCCAGCAGCTTCAGTTTCAGCGAGCAGTACTTC.